This T cell receptor beta chain was documented in a study of radiotherapy plus CTLA-4 blockade in lung cancer. Measured with immunoSEQ multiplex PCR; TCRdb has only the in-frame clones, and not every one. The profile shows roughly 60,000 clones, 76% of them singletons. This clone was counted between two and nine times. This CDR3 spans 16 amino acids. V shed 0 bases, J shed 2 bases, and the junction held 7 bases outside the gene matches. Germline values: CDR1 WNHNN, CDR2 SYGVQD (reference sequence). The sequence was obtained from a human donor with non-small cell lung cancer who had a complete response to radiotherapy plus ipilimumab. The chain uses TRBV10-1 and TRBJ2-7, with 7 nucleotides matching TRBD1. Sequencing was performed on peripheral blood, taken from a patient treated with radiotherapy plus ipilimumab. The CDR3 is CASSESPSDRTYEQYF. The CDR3 bases are TGCGCCAGCAGTGAGTCTCCGTCGGACAGGACCTACGAGCAGTACTTC.